This T cell receptor (beta chain) comes out of a study of T cell responses to AZD1222 COVID-19 vaccine. Study-wide points: Only a handful of AZD1222 recipients tested seropositive at baseline. Clonal diversity was possibly underestimated; the donors were predominantly white British and more often female.

Sequenced by immunoSEQ multiplex PCR; TCRdb stores in-frame clones only, minus some. This sample has 200,000 or so clones, with about 94% found just once. The CDR3 length is 13 residues. The V gene's germline CDR1 is MNHEY and CDR2 SMNVEV (reference sequence). The ends were cut back, 10 bases at V and 6 bases at J, with 15 bases in the middle. This clone came up once. Antigen specificity is unknown. V is TRBV27 and J is TRBJ1-4; maybe TRBD1 (6 bases). The source was peripheral blood, collected on day 0 of AZD1222 vaccination. The TCR originated in an adult in good health. In nucleotides, the CDR3 is TGTGCCACCGCAGGGGCGAGGGATGAAAAACTGTTTTTT. Protein: CATAGARDEKLFF.